The 27 T cell receptor beta chains in this list originate from one sample, sequenced in a study of blood T cell repertoires in COVID-19. Libraries were prepared by immunoSEQ multiplex PCR; TCRdb keeps only in-frame clonotypes and omits some of them. The sample comprises under 150,000 clones, more than 60% of which are singletons, and roughly 2% rests with the top ten. Input material: peripheral blood. These TCRs come from a woman aged 65 to 85 with acute or convalescent COVID-19.

The rearrangement joins TRBV6-1 to TRBJ1-2; 12 nucleotides match TRBD1. The CDR3 contains 15 residues. Germline CDR1 reads MNHNS; CDR2 reads SASEGT. With 3 bases clipped from V and 8 bases from J, the junction kept 7 bases outside the gene matches. Written as DNA, the CDR3 is TGTGCCAGCAGTGATACCGGGACAGGGGGCGGAGGCTACACCTTC. Encoded protein: CASSDTGTGGGGYTF.

The chain is built from TRBV5-1 and TRBJ2-2; 7 bases align to TRBD1. CDR3 length equals 16 residues. V trimming: 2 bases; J trimming: 5 bases; junction bases outside the gene matches: 9. Germline V gives CDR1 SGHRS, CDR2 YFSETQ. Here the CDR3 reads CASSFGDRVNTGELFF. CDR3 DNA sequence: TGCGCCAGCAGCTTTGGCGACAGGGTGAATACCGGGGAGCTGTTTTTT.

This clone was recorded once. CDR3 protein: CAWSGTGVPDTQYF. The CDR3 nucleotides are TGTGCCTGGAGCGGGACAGGGGTTCCAGATACGCAGTATTTT. The chain is built from TRBV30 and TRBJ2-3; 10 bases match TRBD1. This CDR3 has 14 amino acids. Germline V CDR1 and CDR2: GTSNPN, SVGIG (reference sequence). The J segment lost 4 bases and the V segment lost 3 bases, leaving 4 bases of the junction unmatched.

This clone was detected a few times. The V and J genes are TRBV7-9 and TRBJ2-7, with a weak D call TRBD2 (6 bases). Trimming took off 5 bases at V and 2 bases at J, with 19 bases between the two ends. This CDR3 is built from 16 residues. Per the germline V gene, CDR1 is SEHNR and CDR2 is FQNEAQ (reference sequence). CDR3 sequence (DNA): TGTGCCAGCAGCCTGAGTCGGGGGACCCCTCCCTACGAGCAGTACTTC. This sequence encodes CASSLSRGTPPYEQYF.

V is TRBV6-2 or TRBV6-3 and J is TRBJ2-7; TRBD1 matches 7 bases. The CDR3 has 13 amino acids. Per germline, CDR1 MNHEY and CDR2 SVGEGT. Trimming took 5 bases from V and 1 from J; bases not matched to a gene: 2. The CDR3 here is CASSRGQSYEQYF. The CDR3, as DNA: TGTGCCAGCAGTCGGGGACAGTCCTACGAGCAGTACTTC.

The V gene is TRBV27, the J gene TRBJ1-5, with 10 positions matching TRBD1. The CDR3 is 18 residues long. The trim removed 5 bases at V and 5 bases at J, leaving 15 bases unmatched. Per germline, CDR1 MNHEY and CDR2 SMNVEV (reference sequence). As DNA, the CDR3 is TGTGCCAGCAGTCACGCCTCCTTCGGACAGGGGGGGCATCAGCCCCAGCATTTT. As protein: CASSHASFGQGGHQPQHF.

The J gene is TRBJ1-4, the V gene TRBV29-1, with TRBD1 as a possible D gene (5 bases). This CDR3 comprises 12 residues. V dropped 3 bases and J dropped 7 bases, with 9 bases sitting between them. CDR1 and CDR2 from the germline V gene are SQVTM and ANQGSEA. This CDR3 reads CSVEQGGEKLFF. The CDR3 nucleotides read TGCAGCGTTGAGCAGGGTGGTGAAAAACTGTTTTTT.

This clone was found a few times. The rearrangement joins TRBV11-2 to TRBJ1-6; TRBD1 might be the D (5 bases). The V end was cut by 6 bases, the J end by 8 bases, with 11 bases between. From germline, CDR1 is SGHAT and CDR2 FQNNGV. This CDR3 contains 13 residues. The CDR3, as DNA: TGTGCCAGCAGGCCCGGGACTCATTCACCCCTCCACTTT. Its translation: CASRPGTHSPLHF.

The chain carries TRBV27 and TRBJ2-3; the match to TRBD2 covers 12 bases. Germline values: CDR1 MNHEY, CDR2 SMNVEV (reference sequence). V was pared by 1 base and J by 1 base, with 6 bases of the junction left unmatched. The CDR3 loop spans 18 amino acids. The CDR3 region is CASSLFRLAGDGTDTQYF. The CDR3 DNA sequence: TGTGCCAGCAGTTTATTTCGACTAGCGGGAGATGGCACAGATACGCAGTATTTT.

CDR3 sequence: CASSELQGGTEAFF. In DNA, the CDR3 is TGTGCCAGCAGTGAACTACAGGGCGGCACTGAAGCTTTCTTT. The V gene is TRBV6-1, the J gene TRBJ1-1; possibly TRBD1 for D (6 bases). V was clipped by 2 bases and J by 4 bases, with 11 bases between them. The CDR3 consists of 14 residues. Per the germline V gene, CDR1 is MNHNS and CDR2 is SASEGT.

A single count supports this clone. The chain carries TRBV28 and TRBJ1-5, with TRBD1 matching 7 bases. The CDR3 is 15 residues long. Germline V gene data show CDR1 as MDHEN and CDR2 as SYDVKM. The ends lost 2 bases at V and 5 bases at J; junction bases unmatched: 6. CDR3 sequence: CASSLLGTADQPQHF. CDR3 in DNA: TGTGCCAGCAGTTTACTCGGGACAGCAGATCAGCCCCAGCATTTT.

The V and J genes are TRBV7-9 and TRBJ2-1, with D possibly matching TRBD2 (5 bases). Germline V lookup: CDR1 SEHNR, CDR2 FQNEAQ (reference sequence). V was pared by 4 bases and J by 9 bases, with 13 bases between. The CDR3 sequence is 13 residues long. This CDR3 is CASSSFGGTEQFF. The CDR3 DNA follows: TGTGCCAGCAGCTCATTCGGAGGTACTGAGCAGTTCTTC.

V gene TRBV28 combines with J gene TRBJ2-2, with 10 bases fitting TRBD2. This CDR3 has 19 amino acids. J lost 6 bases, V lost 4 bases, and 17 bases had no gene match. Looked up from germline, CDR1 is MDHEN and CDR2 is SYDVKM. The CDR3 spells CASSSTSGRGLFLSGELFF. CDR3 nucleotides: TGTGCCAGCAGTTCTACCAGCGGGAGGGGCCTGTTCTTATCCGGGGAGCTGTTTTTT.

This clone was observed a handful of times. The rearrangement joins TRBV5-1 to TRBJ1-6; maybe TRBD1 (5 bases). Trimming took off 7 bases at V and 1 base at J, with 9 bases between the two ends. CDR3 length equals 14 residues. Germline assignment: CDR1 SGHRS and CDR2 YFSETQ. CDR3 in amino acids: CASAGGSYNSPLHF. The CDR3 region has the DNA TGCGCCAGCGCCGGGGGGTCCTATAATTCACCCCTCCACTTT. Using reference TRBV5-1 and TRBJ1-6 for the parts outside the CDR3, the full variable domain is KAGVTQTPRYLIKTRGQQVTLSCSPISGHRSVSWYQQTPGQGLQFLFEYFSETQRNKGNFPGRFSGRQFSNSRSEMNVSTLELGDSALYLCASAGGSYNSPLHFGNGTRLTVT.

This clone has at least ten counts. The chain recombines TRBV7-2 with TRBJ1-6, with TRBD1 matching over 12 bases. Germline V CDR1 and CDR2: SGHTA, FQGNSA. Trimming removed 6 bases from V and 7 bases from J; junction bases left unmatched: 7. The CDR3 spans 16 residues. Here the CDR3 reads CASRSTGTGGNSPLHF. CDR3 bases: TGTGCCAGCAGGTCGACCGGGACAGGGGGCAATTCACCCCTCCACTTT. The complete variable domain, with remaining parts taken from reference TRBV7-2 and TRBJ1-6, reads GAGVSQSPSNKVTEKGKDVELRCDPISGHTALYWYRQSLGQGLEFLIYFQGNSAPDKSGLPSDRFSAERTGGSVSTLTIQRTQQEDSAVYLCASRSTGTGGNSPLHFGNGTRLTVT.

The chain recombines TRBV28 with TRBJ1-2; D not resolved. Deletions cut 3 bases from V and 5 bases from J, with 7 bases between. Germline V CDR1 and CDR2: MDHEN, SYDVKM. The length of the CDR3 is 12 residues. CDR3 sequence: CASSLWPYGYTF. CDR3 sequence (DNA): TGTGCCAGCAGTTTGTGGCCTTATGGCTACACCTTC.

The chain combines TRBV27 with TRBJ1-2; D is perhaps TRBD1 (5 bases). Trimming removed 2 bases from V and 4 bases from J, with 14 bases in between. Per germline, CDR1 MNHEY and CDR2 SMNVEV (reference sequence). There are 15 residues in the CDR3. CDR3 DNA: TGTGCCAGCAGTTTACAGGGCAGGGCGGTCTATGGCTACACCTTC. This sequence encodes CASSLQGRAVYGYTF.

Details on this clone: The identical CDR3 is also encoded by other nucleotide sequences in the sample. This chain joins TRBV7-2 and TRBJ2-5, with 9 bases fitting TRBD2. The CDR3 totals 17 residues. Looked up from germline, CDR1 is SGHTA and CDR2 is FQGNSA. J gave up 5 bases and V 1 base, and 11 bases lay outside the gene matches. The CDR3 DNA reads as TGTGCCAGCAGCTTAGGTATCGGCGGGGGGGCCGCGGAGACCCAGTACTTC. Translation gives CASSLGIGGGAAETQYF.

This clone occurred a few times. CDR3 in DNA: TGTGCCAGCAGCCCAGACTACGAGCAGTACTTC. Its protein product is CASSPDYEQYF. This chain links TRBV7-8 with TRBJ2-7; unclear D gene. This CDR3 is built from 11 residues. The V gene's germline CDR1 is SGHVS and CDR2 FQNEAQ. Trimming pared 5 bases from V and 3 bases from J, leaving 5 bases between.

The chain links TRBV14 to TRBJ2-3; D remains unclear. Germline-derived CDR1 and CDR2 are SGHDN and FVKESK. V lost 4 bases to trimming and J lost 4 bases, with 15 bases between them. The CDR3 consists of 15 residues. CDR3 sequence (DNA): TGTGCCAGCAGCCCCCAGATGTATGCCGCAGATACGCAGTATTTT. Translation gives CASSPQMYAADTQYF.

The chain carries TRBV5-4 and TRBJ2-2, with a weak D call TRBD1 (6 bases). CDR1 and CDR2 (germline): SGHNT, YYREEE (reference sequence). V lost 2 bases to trimming and J lost 4 bases, with 18 bases between them. CDR3 size: 17 residues. The CDR3 sequence is CASSFGRGNRGTGELFF. Written as DNA, the CDR3 is TGTGCCAGCAGCTTCGGAAGGGGGAACAGAGGCACCGGGGAGCTGTTTTTT.

This chain joins TRBV2 and TRBJ2-5, with TRBD2 identical over 14 bases. Germline CDR1 and CDR2: SNHLY and FYNNEI. V trimming: 6 bases; J trimming: 4 bases; junction bases outside the gene matches: 4. This CDR3 is built from 15 residues. In nucleotides, the CDR3 is TGTGCCAGCAGCCGGACTAGCGGGGGGCGAGAGACCCAGTACTTC. Translated: CASSRTSGGRETQYF.

The chain links TRBV19 to TRBJ2-3, with 7 bases matching TRBD2. The CDR3 consists of 13 residues. The junction had 4 bases not matched to a gene; V was cut back by 4 bases and J by 6 bases. In germline, CDR1 is LNHDA, CDR2 SQIVND (reference sequence). The CDR3 reads CASSTILADTQYF. CDR3 bases: TGTGCCAGTAGTACAATACTAGCGGATACGCAGTATTTT.

The chain couples TRBV27 to TRBJ1-2; 7 nucleotides agree with TRBD1. Per germline, CDR1 MNHEY and CDR2 SMNVEV (reference sequence). The CDR3 covers 16 residues. V lost 5 bases, J lost 4 bases, and 13 bases stayed unmatched. In DNA, the CDR3 is TGTGCCAGCAGTCCTACCCCCGGGACAGCAACCTATGGCTACACCTTC. It yields the protein CASSPTPGTATYGYTF.

This clone was counted a few times. The chain combines TRBV4-3 with TRBJ2-1, with TRBD1 identical over 11 bases. J was trimmed by 5 bases and V by 4 bases; bases with no gene match: 10. This CDR3 spans 17 amino acids. Germline loops: CDR1 LGHNA, CDR2 YSLEER. CDR3 sequence (DNA): TGCGCCAGCAGCCGCCTTCTCCGGGACAGGGGGGACAATGAGCAGTTCTTC. Protein: CASSRLLRDRGDNEQFF.

V and J are TRBV10-3 and TRBJ1-2; a possible D gene is TRBD1 (5 bases). V lost 5 bases and J lost 2, with 12 bases in between. The CDR3 runs 14 residues. CDR1 is ENHRY, CDR2 SYGVKD, per germline. CDR3 in DNA: TGTGCCATCAGTCACTCAGGGCTCAACTATGGCTACACCTTC. It codes for CAISHSGLNYGYTF.

Ten or more counts support this clone. The chain recombines TRBV6-5 with TRBJ1-5; D call uncertain. The CDR3 contains 13 residues. With 8 bases removed from V and 3 bases from J, the gap between germline ends came to 11 bases. Germline CDR1 reads MNHEY; CDR2 reads SVGAGI. DNA for the CDR3: TGTGCCAGCCTTGGGCTGCCCAATCAGCCCCAGCATTTT. Translated: CASLGLPNQPQHF.